This entry lists 26 T cell receptor beta chains sequenced from one sample in a study of blood T cell repertoires in COVID-19. Clones were sequenced by immunoSEQ multiplex PCR, and TCRdb holds only the in-frame ones, with some missing. The sample consists of around 430,000 clones, approximately 87% of them appearing once. Input material: PBMCs or T cells enriched from blood (not recorded which). Every receptor here comes from a woman aged 45-65 years who had recovered from COVID-19.

The J gene is TRBJ2-3, the V gene TRBV6-5; 11 bases are shared with TRBD1. The germline CDR1 and CDR2 sequences are MNHEY and SVGAGI. J was trimmed by 5 bases and V by 6 bases; bases with no gene match: 4. The CDR3 loop spans 14 amino acids. CDR3 in amino acids: CASRGTGGVDTQYF. In DNA form, the CDR3 reads TGTGCCAGCAGGGGGACAGGGGGGGTAGATACGCAGTATTTT.

The chain links TRBV6-5 to TRBJ1-2, with unresolved D. CDR1 and CDR2 from the germline V gene are MNHEY and SVGAGI. This CDR3 region has 13 residues. Trimming took off 7 bases at V and 4 bases at J, with 13 bases between the two ends. CDR3 in amino acids: CASTADLFYGYTF. CDR3 DNA sequence: TGTGCCAGCACCGCAGACTTATTCTATGGCTACACCTTC.

The genes are TRBV11-2 and TRBJ2-7; 8 nucleotides line up with TRBD1. The CDR3 is 14 amino acids. CDR1 SGHAT and CDR2 FQNNGV come from the germline V gene. V shed 6 bases and J 4 bases; nucleotides not matched to a gene: 8. CDR3 coding DNA: TGTGCCAGCAGTATCGACAGGGGCGGATACGAGCAGTACTTC. Amino acids: CASSIDRGGYEQYF.

This chain joins TRBV9 and TRBJ2-1, with TRBD2 matching 8 bases. The ends lost 0 bases at V and 7 bases at J; junction bases unmatched: 3. The CDR3 length is 14 residues. CDR1 is SGDLS, CDR2 YYNGEE, per germline. CDR3 sequence reads: CASSVAGGLNEQFF. Here the CDR3 DNA reads TGTGCCAGCAGCGTAGCGGGGGGGCTTAATGAGCAGTTCTTC.

V usage is TRBV29-1 and J usage is TRBJ1-2; TRBD1 matches 7 bases. Germline V gene sequence: CDR1 SQVTM, CDR2 ANQGSEA. Unmatched junction bases numbered 12, after V lost 7 bases and J lost 7 bases. This CDR3 has 13 amino acids. CDR3 DNA sequence: TGCAGCGCGGCCGGGACAGAGGCCTCTGGCTACACCTTC. As protein: CSAAGTEASGYTF.

This clone showed up just a few times. V usage is TRBV28 and J usage is TRBJ1-2; 8 nucleotides line up with TRBD1. The CDR3 is 15 amino acids. J was trimmed by 6 bases and V by 3 bases; bases with no gene match: 9. Germline V gives CDR1 MDHEN, CDR2 SYDVKM. The CDR3 is CASSLRAGQGHGYTF. The CDR3, as DNA: TGTGCCAGCAGTTTGAGGGCCGGACAGGGCCATGGCTACACCTTC.

The chain joins TRBV3-1 (or the pseudogene TRBV3-2) to TRBJ2-3; 8 positions match TRBD1. This CDR3 spans 15 amino acids. Germline V CDR1 and CDR2: LGHDT, YNNKEL (reference sequence). Trimming at V came to 2 bases and at J to 4 bases, leaving 5 bases not matched to a gene. CDR3 DNA: TGTGCCAGCAGCCAATTAGACAGGGGTTCAGATACGCAGTATTTT. It is translated as CASSQLDRGSDTQYF.

The CDR3 loop reads CASSQGQGARGYTF. In DNA form, the CDR3 reads TGTGCCAGCAGCCAGGGACAGGGGGCGCGTGGCTACACCTTC. J is TRBJ1-2 and V is TRBV7-9, with 12 bases fitting TRBD1. The CDR3 extends over 14 amino acids. Germline CDR1 is SEHNR and CDR2 is FQNEAQ (reference sequence). Losses at the gene ends were 5 bases for V and 7 bases for J; bases not matched to a gene: 5.

This chain uses TRBV4-1 with TRBJ2-7; D is uncertain. V lost 1 base to trimming and J lost 7 bases, with 14 bases between them. This CDR3 is 14 amino acids long. Germline assignment: CDR1 MGHRA and CDR2 YSYEKL. The CDR3 sequence is CASSQVGDFGEQYF. DNA for the CDR3: TGCGCCAGCAGCCAAGTGGGTGACTTCGGTGAGCAGTACTTC.

The chain uses TRBV6-5 and TRBJ1-1; 8 bases map to TRBD1. The CDR3 length is 15 residues. CDR1 and CDR2 (germline): MNHEY, SVGAGI. J lost 5 bases, V lost 4 bases, and 9 bases had no gene match. CDR3 DNA: TGTGCCAGCAGTTTGAGCCGACAGGGGCGGACTGAAGCTTTCTTT. This translates into CASSLSRQGRTEAFF.

This chain connects TRBV30 to TRBJ2-7; D might be TRBD1 (5 bases). Between the trimmed V and J ends, which lost 6 bases and 0 bases, there was a span of 9 bases. Germline CDR1 GTSNPN, CDR2 SVGIG (reference sequence). The CDR3 runs 12 residues. The CDR3, as DNA: TGTGCCTGTGACCAGGGCTCCTACGAGCAGTACTTC. Translating gives CACDQGSYEQYF.

The chain is built from TRBV19 and TRBJ2-6; D gene uncertain. The CDR3 loop spans 14 amino acids. Germline CDR1 reads LNHDA; CDR2 reads SQIVND (reference sequence). V lost 3 bases to trimming and J lost 3 bases, with 6 bases between them. The CDR3 DNA reads as TGTGCCAGTAGTATGAGTGTTGGGGCCAACGTCCTGACTTTC. It encodes CASSMSVGANVLTF.

This clone was detected only a few times. V is TRBV30 and J is TRBJ1-1; possible D gene TRBD1, 5 bases. The V gene lost 3 bases and the J gene lost 7 bases, with 9 bases spanning the gap. CDR3 size: 11 residues. CDR1 and CDR2 from the germline V gene are GTSNPN and SVGIG (reference sequence). The CDR3 spells CAWRDTGEAFF. The CDR3 DNA follows: TGTGCCTGGAGGGACACCGGTGAAGCTTTCTTT.

The genes are TRBV19 and TRBJ2-5; TRBD2 is a possible D gene (6 bases). Germline V gene sequence: CDR1 LNHDA, CDR2 SQIVND (reference sequence). V lost 3 bases and J lost 5, with 13 bases in between. The length of the CDR3 is 14 residues. CDR3 sequence: CASSIGLAFETQYF. DNA for the CDR3: TGTGCCAGTAGTATCGGGCTAGCGTTCGAGACCCAGTACTTC.

This clone has a single count. The rearrangement joins TRBV7-2 to TRBJ2-3; TRBD2 is a possible D gene (6 bases). Germline CDR1 is SGHTA and CDR2 is FQGNSA. V was trimmed by 7 bases and J by 4 bases, leaving 15 bases between them. This CDR3 spans 14 amino acids. The CDR3 DNA follows: TGTGCCAGCACACCGGGGGTAATCGCAGATACGCAGTATTTT. Its translation: CASTPGVIADTQYF.

The rearrangement uses TRBV2 and TRBJ1-2; D is unresolved. Trimming removed 3 bases at V and 3 bases at J, with 11 bases between. The CDR3 is 14 residues long. The germline V gene encodes CDR1 SNHLY and CDR2 FYNNEI. The CDR3 reads CASSDTNTYYGYTF. DNA of the CDR3: TGTGCCAGCAGTGACACAAACACATACTATGGCTACACCTTC.

The V and J genes are TRBV5-1 and TRBJ2-2; 9 bases align to TRBD1. The CDR3 consists of 16 residues. V was pared by 3 bases and J by 3 bases, with 6 bases of the junction left unmatched. CDR1 is SGHRS and CDR2 is YFSETQ in the germline V gene. The CDR3, as DNA: TGCGCCAGCAGCTGGGAGGGACAGGGTGACACCGGGGAGCTGTTTTTT. Amino acid sequence: CASSWEGQGDTGELFF.

A few counts support this clone. This sequence joins TRBV7-2 and TRBJ1-1, with D perhaps matching TRBD1 (6 bases). CDR3 size: 13 residues. The ends were cut back, 10 bases at V and 1 base at J, with 13 bases in the middle. Germline-derived CDR1 and CDR2 are SGHTA and FQGNSA. CDR3 DNA sequence: TGTGCCACCGGGCTGGACAGGAACACTGAAGCTTTCTTT. Amino acid sequence: CATGLDRNTEAFF.

Note on this clone: A read error may account for a junction end that differs from germline. The chain recombines TRBV4-3 with TRBJ1-5; D is undetermined. The CDR3 has 17 residues. Germline-derived CDR1 and CDR2 are LGHNA and YSLEER. The CDR3: CPSRRRRVSGESQPQHF. CDR3 DNA: TGCCCCAGCCGCCGCCGGAGGGTCTCGGGTGAAAGTCAGCCCCAGCATTTT.

V and J are TRBV2 and TRBJ2-1, with TRBD1 matching over 9 bases. From germline, CDR1 is SNHLY and CDR2 FYNNEI. With V trimmed by 4 bases and J by 6 bases, 7 bases remained unmatched. The CDR3 extends over 15 amino acids. The CDR3 spells CASSVDRGGTNEQFF. DNA of the CDR3: TGTGCCAGCAGTGTCGACAGGGGGGGGACCAATGAGCAGTTCTTC.

J is TRBJ2-3 and V is TRBV2; tentatively, D is TRBD2 (7 bases). The V and J ends lost 7 bases and 1 base respectively, with 9 bases between them. Germline-derived CDR1 and CDR2 are SNHLY and FYNNEI. CDR3 size: 13 residues. CDR3 protein: CASTGGRTDTQYF. In nucleotides, the CDR3 is TGTGCCAGCACGGGGGGCCGCACAGATACGCAGTATTTT.

This clone was seen more than once but under ten times. The V call is TRBV7-9, the J call TRBJ2-2; 9 bases align to TRBD1. There are 17 residues in the CDR3. Germline-derived CDR1 and CDR2 are SEHNR and FQNEAQ (reference sequence). V trimming: 10 bases; J trimming: 4 bases; junction bases outside the gene matches: 16. The CDR3 here is CATQGKNRGLGTGELFF. The CDR3 DNA reads TGTGCCACTCAAGGAAAGAACAGGGGGCTCGGCACCGGGGAGCTGTTTTTT.

The chain recombines TRBV6-5 with TRBJ1-1; TRBD1 matches 11 bases. The CDR3 covers 16 residues. The J segment lost 2 bases and the V segment lost 4 bases, leaving 6 bases of the junction unmatched. Germline CDR1 and CDR2: MNHEY and SVGAGI. The CDR3 spells CASSLDRGRANTEAFF. CDR3 nucleotide sequence: TGTGCCAGCAGTTTGGACAGGGGGCGAGCTAACACTGAAGCTTTCTTT.

The rearrangement links TRBV20-1 to TRBJ2-1; possible D gene TRBD2, 7 bases. There are 11 residues in the CDR3. Trimming pared 6 bases from V and 8 bases from J, leaving 11 bases between. Germline V lookup: CDR1 DFQATT, CDR2 SNEGSKA (reference sequence). The CDR3 coding sequence is TGCAGTGCGGGGGGGGCCTATGAGCAGTTCTTC. It is translated as CSAGGAYEQFF.

This chain connects TRBV25-1 to TRBJ2-6; D possibly corresponds to TRBD1 (6 bases). Germline CDR1 reads MGHDK; CDR2 reads SYGVNS. This CDR3 has 18 residues. Trimming stripped 4 bases from V and 1 base from J, with 17 bases between. CDR3 region: CASSALTATGSGANVLTF. The DNA for the CDR3 is TGTGCCAGCAGTGCACTGACAGCCACAGGGTCTGGGGCCAACGTCCTGACTTTC.

This chain links TRBV7-6 with TRBJ1-1; a weak D match, TRBD1 (5 bases). CDR3 size: 14 residues. Deletions cut 0 bases from V and 6 bases from J, with 11 bases between. In germline, CDR1 is SGHVS, CDR2 FNYEAQ. For the CDR3, the DNA is TGTGCCAGCAGCTTAGCGCTGGCAGGGTCTGAAGCTTTCTTT. Protein: CASSLALAGSEAFF.